These 32 T cell receptor beta chains share one sample of origin, sequenced in a study of T-cell reconstitution after alpha-beta-depleted transplantation in children (dated by TCRdb to 2016 to 2017). Library method: PCR. Sequencing was carried out with an Illumina HiSeq 2500. TCR library preparation used molecular barcoding, with unique molecular identifiers applied to normalize quantification of the TCRbeta repertoire. The public reads were reanalyzed by TCRdb: fastp trimming at Q25, MiXCR alignment, in-frame beta chains only. All rows with the same CDR3 protein become a single entry with the most common DNA and genes. In this sample the table shows about 260,000 distinct CDR3 sequences, around 8% of which occur a single time. Almost 6.5% of the sample comes from the top ten. What this sample's treatment or condition label stands for: allogeneic hematopoietic cell transplantation with graft depleted of TCRalphabeta T cells and CD19 B cells.

The sample here was PBMCs, mostly from graft donor cells, taken 180 days after TCRalphabeta/CD19-depleted stem cell transplant. These TCRs come from a male patient between 10 and 17 years old who had a stem cell transplant for acute lymphoblastic leukemia, so the T cells may come from the graft donor.

This clonotype came up many times. The rearrangement joins TRBV28 to TRBJ2-3; TRBD2 aligns across 7 bases. This CDR3 region has 17 residues. J gave up 5 bases and V 5 bases, and 16 bases lay outside the gene matches. Germline assignment: CDR1 MDHEN and CDR2 SYDVKM. The CDR3 sequence: CASSPLGLIGRIDTQYF. Here the CDR3 DNA reads TGTGCCAGCAGTCCCCTGGGGTTAATCGGGAGGATAGATACGCAGTATTTT.

This clonotype showed up many times. The V and J genes are TRBV12-3 or TRBV12-4 and TRBJ2-1, with 12 bases identical to TRBD1. Germline trimming cut 6 bases from V and 6 bases from J; bases unmatched to any gene: 21. The CDR3 runs to 20 residues. The CDR3 here is CASSSGTGGLLVFSSNEQFF. The CDR3 bases are TGTGCCAGCAGCTCCGGGACAGGGGGCCTGTTAGTTTTTTCGTCCAATGAGCAGTTCTTC.

This clonotype was observed at least ten times. The chain recombines TRBV12-3 or TRBV12-4 with TRBJ2-7, with D possibly being TRBD1 (5 bases). The CDR3 spans 14 residues. V was shortened by 3 bases and J by 4 bases, with 13 bases between the two germline ends. The CDR3 reads CASSFRSTGYEQYF. CDR3 nucleotides: TGTGCCAGCAGTTTCCGGTCAACAGGTTACGAGCAGTACTTC.

This clonotype came up many times. This chain uses TRBV12-3 or TRBV12-4 with TRBJ1-5; D remains ambiguous. The V end was cut by 7 bases, the J end by 1 base, with 11 bases between. There are 14 residues in the CDR3. CDR3 DNA: TGTGCCAGCACCCTCGACGGGAGCAATCAGCCCCAGCATTTT. Translation gives CASTLDGSNQPQHF.

This clonotype was observed at least ten times. The chain combines TRBV20-1 with TRBJ2-5; 12 bases agree with TRBD2. V lost 6 bases and J lost 4; bases outside the gene matches: 3. The CDR3 is made up of 13 amino acids. Per the germline V gene, CDR1 is DFQATT and CDR2 is SNEGSKA (reference sequence). In nucleotides, the CDR3 is TGCAGTGCCCAGACTAGCGGGAGAGAGACCCAGTACTTC. This encodes CSAQTSGRETQYF.

This clonotype came up many times. Germline and junction disagree at one end, which may indicate a read error. The V gene is TRBV12-3 or TRBV12-4, the J gene TRBJ2-3; 9 nucleotides align to TRBD2. CDR3 length equals 15 residues. The CDR3 DNA follows: TGTGCCAGCAGCTTAGCGGGGGCCCGGGGAGATACGCAGTATTTT. Its translation: CASSLAGARGDTQYF.

This clonotype appeared many times. The chain carries TRBV12-3 or TRBV12-4 and TRBJ2-1, with 9 bases matching TRBD2. After removal of 6 bases from V and 7 bases from J, the junction contained 10 bases not matched to a gene. This CDR3 has 15 residues. This chain's CDR3 is CASRESGGPWNEQFF. CDR3 in DNA: TGTGCCAGCAGAGAGAGCGGGGGGCCTTGGAATGAGCAGTTCTTC.

This clonotype has at least ten counts. This chain links TRBV28 with TRBJ1-2; D call uncertain. Germline CDR1 reads MDHEN; CDR2 reads SYDVKM. Trimming took off 5 bases at V and 4 bases at J, with 8 bases between the two ends. This CDR3 spans 12 amino acids. CDR3 nucleotides: TGTGCCAGCAGTCCGCGGGTCTATGGCTACACCTTC. Translated, it gives CASSPRVYGYTF.

The rearrangement uses TRBV7-8 and TRBJ2-5; 9 nucleotides line up with TRBD1. The trim removed 4 bases at V and 0 bases at J, leaving 6 bases unmatched. This CDR3 is built from 16 residues. Germline-derived CDR1 and CDR2 are SGHVS and FQNEAQ. The DNA of the CDR3 is TGTGCCAGCAGCTCTCCGGGACAGGGCGACCAAGAGACCCAGTACTTC. Translation gives CASSSPGQGDQETQYF.

This clonotype was recorded many times. The chain couples TRBV7-9 to TRBJ1-2; no reliable D call. The germline V gene encodes CDR1 SEHNR and CDR2 FQNEAQ (reference sequence). V was pared by 3 bases and J by 2 bases, with 13 bases between. The CDR3 sequence is 15 residues long. For the CDR3, the DNA is TGTGCCAGCAGCTTCCTCGTTAGGTCAAACTATGGCTACACCTTC. Translating gives CASSFLVRSNYGYTF.

The table lists this clonotype with many counts. The rearrangement joins TRBV20-1 to TRBJ2-1, with D possibly TRBD2 on 5 matching bases. Deletions cut 0 bases from V and 10 bases from J, with 13 bases between. The V gene's germline CDR1 is DFQATT and CDR2 SNEGSKA (reference sequence). This CDR3 has 13 amino acids. The CDR3 coding sequence is TGCAGTGCTAGAGATGGGAGCTCCGGGGAGCAGTTCTTC. Translating gives CSARDGSSGEQFF.

This clonotype has a count of ten or more. V gene TRBV5-6 combines with J gene TRBJ1-5, with 8 bases identical to TRBD1. J was trimmed by 3 bases and V by 4 bases; bases with no gene match: 6. Germline-derived CDR1 and CDR2 are SGHDT and YYEEEE. This CDR3 spans 15 amino acids. The CDR3 DNA reads TGTGCCAGCAGCACGACAGGGGTGCACAATCAGCCCCAGCATTTT. As protein: CASSTTGVHNQPQHF.

The gene calls are TRBV4-2 and TRBJ2-6; D is unresolved. V lost 11 bases and J lost 6, with 32 bases in between. From germline, CDR1 is LGHNA and CDR2 YNFKEQ. The CDR3 is made up of 19 amino acids. The CDR3 reads CACTVTLVTSFWEANVLTF. The CDR3 DNA reads as TGTGCCTGCACCGTAACCCTTGTGACTTCGTTCTGGGAGGCCAACGTCCTGACTTTC.

On this clonotype: Given a much more abundant clone one base away, this may be a read error. V is TRBV19 and J is TRBJ2-2; unclear D gene. The CDR3 runs to 14 residues. With 0 bases removed from V and 6 bases from J, the gap between germline ends came to 8 bases. The germline V gene encodes CDR1 LNHDA and CDR2 SQIVND (reference sequence). CDR3 loop: CASSIDCGPGELFF. The CDR3 nucleotides read TGTGCCAGTAGTATAGATTGCGGACCCGGGGAGCTGTTTTTT.

This clonotype has at least ten counts. The J gene is TRBJ1-5, the V gene TRBV12-3 or TRBV12-4; tentative D call: TRBD1 (5 bases). The V gene lost 3 bases and the J gene lost 4 bases, with 7 bases spanning the gap. This CDR3 region has 13 residues. CDR3 amino acids: CASSLGTNQPQHF. CDR3 coding DNA: TGTGCCAGCAGTTTGGGGACGAATCAGCCCCAGCATTTT.

This clonotype was seen repeatedly, ten times or more. V usage is TRBV7-9 and J usage is TRBJ2-7, with TRBD2 matching over 9 bases. V lost 8 bases, J lost 7 bases, and 9 bases stayed unmatched. This CDR3 comprises 13 residues. Germline assignment: CDR1 SEHNR and CDR2 FQNEAQ (reference sequence). The CDR3 sequence is CASGGSGGIEQYF. For the CDR3, the DNA is TGTGCCAGCGGGGGTAGCGGGGGAATTGAGCAGTACTTC.

This clonotype was counted ten times or more. V and J are TRBV11-2 and TRBJ2-2; no firm D call. This CDR3 is 16 amino acids long. V lost 3 bases and J 5 bases, leaving 16 bases between the germline ends. Looked up from germline, CDR1 is SGHAT and CDR2 is FQNNGV. CDR3 loop: CASSLASALGTGELFF. In nucleotides, the CDR3 is TGTGCCAGCAGCTTGGCTTCAGCTCTGGGGACCGGGGAGCTGTTTTTT.

There are a few counts of this clonotype. The chain employs TRBV2 and TRBJ2-3; unclear D gene. The CDR3 has 13 amino acids. Germline CDR1 is SNHLY and CDR2 is FYNNEI. V lost 5 bases and J 4 bases, leaving 10 bases between the germline ends. In DNA form, the CDR3 reads TGTGCCAGCAGTCTACTTCAGCCAGATACGCAGTATTTT. It specifies CASSLLQPDTQYF.

Ten or more counts support this clonotype. In nucleotides, the CDR3 is TGCGCCAGCAGCGTACTGGGACATTTGAACACTGAAGCTTTCTTT. It encodes CASSVLGHLNTEAFF. The V gene is TRBV5-1, the J gene TRBJ1-1; D perhaps matches TRBD1 (6 bases). V dropped 4 bases and J dropped 0 bases, with 13 bases sitting between them. CDR3 length: 15 residues. Per the germline V gene, CDR1 is SGHRS and CDR2 is YFSETQ.

Many counts were recorded for this clonotype. CDR3 in amino acids: CASSLVPWGSTGELFF. CDR3 nucleotides: TGTGCCAGCAGCTTAGTTCCTTGGGGGTCCACCGGGGAGCTGTTTTTT. This chain joins TRBV7-8 and TRBJ2-2; D is possibly TRBD1 or TRBD2 (5 bases each). The CDR3 totals 16 residues. The V gene's germline CDR1 is SGHVS and CDR2 FQNEAQ. Trimming removed 1 base at V and 4 bases at J, with 13 bases between.

This clonotype has ten or more counts. This rearrangement joins TRBV2 to TRBJ2-3; 8 bases match TRBD1. The CDR3 length is 14 residues. CDR1 is SNHLY, CDR2 FYNNEI, per germline. J gave up 2 bases and V 7 bases, and 5 bases lay outside the gene matches. The CDR3 bases are TGTGCCAGCAAGGACAGGGAGGACACAGATACGCAGTATTTT. Translated: CASKDREDTDTQYF.

As concerns this clonotype: This may be a read error, as it is one base from a much larger clone. The gene calls are TRBV7-9 and TRBJ2-7; D is unresolved. The CDR3 loop spans 14 amino acids. V was shortened by 1 base and J by 2 bases, with 9 bases between the two germline ends. CDR1 is SEHNR and CDR2 is FQNEAQ in the germline V gene (reference sequence). CDR3 residues: CASSLGAEPYEQYF. CDR3 DNA sequence: TGTGCCAGCAGCTTAGGGGCAGAGCCCTACGAGCAGTACTTC.

This clonotype has at least ten counts. This chain connects TRBV12-3 or TRBV12-4 to TRBJ2-6, with a possible D match to TRBD1 (5 bases). The CDR3 is made up of 14 amino acids. Trimming took 3 bases from V and 5 from J, leaving 8 bases between them. The CDR3 loop is CASSFLDRANVLTF. The CDR3 nucleotides read TGTGCCAGCAGTTTCCTGGACAGGGCCAACGTCCTGACTTTC.

This clonotype occurred many times. The chain uses TRBV7-2 and TRBJ1-2; 7 bases align to TRBD1. With 4 bases clipped from V and 4 bases from J, the junction kept 6 bases outside the gene matches. CDR1 SGHTA and CDR2 FQGNSA come from the germline V gene. This CDR3 comprises 14 residues. DNA for the CDR3: TGTGCCAGCAGCTCAACCGGGACAGTCTATGGCTACACCTTC. Amino acids: CASSSTGTVYGYTF.

This clonotype is categorized as medium-sized. The chain is built from TRBV7-2 and TRBJ1-6; possibly TRBD1 for D (5 bases). The CDR3 runs 15 residues. In germline, CDR1 is SGHTA, CDR2 FQGNSA. Trimming removed 2 bases from V and 7 bases from J, with 12 bases in between. The CDR3 DNA reads as TGTGCCAGCAGCTTAAGTCCGGGGCCGAATTCACCCCTCCACTTT. Translated, it gives CASSLSPGPNSPLHF.

This clonotype was picked up a small number of times. This chain uses TRBV5-8 with TRBJ1-3, with 8 nucleotides matching TRBD1. This CDR3 has 15 residues. Germline CDR1 SGHTS, CDR2 YDEGEE. J gave up 3 bases and V 5 bases, and 7 bases lay outside the gene matches. Written as DNA, the CDR3 is TGTGCCAGCAGGCTAGGACAGGGCAGTGGAAACACCATATATTTT. It codes for CASRLGQGSGNTIYF. Drawing the rest from reference TRBV5-8 and TRBJ1-3, the complete variable domain is EAGVTQSPTHLIKTRGQQATLRCSPISGHTSVYWYQQALGLGLQFLLWYDEGEERNRGNFPPRFSGRQFPNYSSELNVNALELEDSALYLCASRLGQGSGNTIYFGEGSWLTVV.

This clonotype was seen repeatedly, ten times or more. The chain couples TRBV27 to TRBJ2-7; D tentatively fits TRBD1 or TRBD2 (5 bases each). CDR1 and CDR2 (germline): MNHEY, SMNVEV (reference sequence). This CDR3 region has 16 residues. Trimming shortened V by 5 bases and J by 7 bases, and 24 bases separated the two germline ends. The CDR3 DNA reads as TGTGCCAGCAGTCCCCCCGGGGTGGGGCTTACCGGGGAGCAGTACTTC. Translation gives CASSPPGVGLTGEQYF.

Ten or more counts support this clonotype. The chain combines TRBV19 with TRBJ1-5; TRBD1 matches at 8 bases. J lost 6 bases, V lost 3 bases, and 7 bases had no gene match. Looked up from germline, CDR1 is LNHDA and CDR2 is SQIVND (reference sequence). There are 15 residues in the CDR3. The CDR3 DNA is TGTGCCAGTAGTATGAGGACAGGGCGAGGTCAGCCCCAGCATTTT. As protein: CASSMRTGRGQPQHF.

This clonotype came up many times. J is TRBJ2-7 and V is TRBV5-5; 7 bases fit TRBD1. This CDR3 has 14 residues. With V trimmed by 0 bases and J by 1 base, 1 base remained unmatched. CDR1 is SGHKS and CDR2 is YYEKEE in the germline V gene (reference sequence). CDR3 loop: CASSLVDRSYEQYF. The CDR3 nucleotides read TGTGCCAGCAGCTTGGTGGACAGGTCCTACGAGCAGTACTTC.

The table lists this clonotype with many counts. The CDR3 reads CATSAQQGRRTDTQYF. For the CDR3, the DNA is TGTGCCACCAGTGCACAACAGGGGAGGCGCACAGATACGCAGTATTTT. This chain joins TRBV24-1 and TRBJ2-3; weak D call: TRBD1 (7 bases). The CDR3 loop spans 16 amino acids. Germline CDR1 and CDR2: KGHDR and SFDVKD. The ends were cut back, 5 bases at V and 1 base at J, with 15 bases in the middle.

V is TRBV4-2 and J is TRBJ1-2; a weak D match, TRBD1 (5 bases). The length of the CDR3 is 15 residues. The V and J ends lost 0 bases and 4 bases respectively, with 12 bases between them. The germline gives CDR1 LGHNA, CDR2 YNFKEQ. In DNA form, the CDR3 reads TGTGCCAGCAGCCAAGATTGGGGGACCCTCTATGGCTACACCTTC. It is translated as CASSQDWGTLYGYTF.

As for this clonotype: Since a much larger clone is just one base distant, this may be a read error. The chain uses TRBV5-1 and TRBJ2-3; D may be TRBD2 (6 bases). Trimming took off 2 bases at V and 6 bases at J, with 16 bases between the two ends. The CDR3 is made up of 15 amino acids. Germline V gene data show CDR1 as SGHRS and CDR2 as YFSETQ. The CDR3 sequence is CASSFPGTFPDTQYF. DNA for the CDR3: TGCGCCAGCAGCTTCCCAGGGACTTTTCCCGATACGCAGTATTTT. Supplemented by reference TRBV5-1 and TRBJ2-3, the full variable domain reads KAGVTQTPRYLIKTRGQQVTLSCSPISGHRSVSWYQQTPGQGLQFLFEYFSETQRNKGNFPGRFSGRQFSNSRSEMNVSTLELGDSALYLCASSFPGTFPDTQYFGPGTRLTVL.